This TCR beta chain was sequenced in a study of shared clonotypes between healthy human individuals. Terminally differentiated effector memory CD45RA+ cells were excluded from the naive CD8 cells, which were CD45RO-negative and positively selected for CCR7. Notes on the study in general: Four donors shared about 5% of their naive CD4 clonotypes.

Sequencing was performed with immunoSEQ multiplex PCR; in TCRdb, only in-frame clones are kept and a portion is missing. The table includes under 700,000 clones, around 96% detected once. There are 11 residues in the CDR3. Trimming stripped 6 bases from V and 7 bases from J, with 9 bases between. The germline V gene has CDR1 MNHNY and CDR2 SVGAGI (reference sequence). Comment on this clone: Its cognate antigen is unknown.

The material sequenced was naive CD8+ T cells sorted from blood. The chain links TRBV6-6 to TRBJ1-1; tentative D call: TRBD1 (5 bases). The source is a woman under 40 in good health. The CDR3 loop reads CASSDSYEAFF. CDR3 in DNA: TGTGCCAGCAGCGACAGTTATGAAGCTTTCTTT.